This passage covers 25 T cell receptor beta chains from one sample sequenced in a study of OX40 agonist ivuxolimab in advanced cancers. The protocol was immunoSEQ multiplex PCR, while the TCRdb copy is restricted to in-frame clones and leaves out a portion. Counted here are tens of thousands of clones, about 89% occurring once; the ten biggest clones make up approximately 18%. Sequencing was performed on CD4+ or CD8+ T cells sorted from blood, taken in a trial of the OX40 agonist ivuxolimab. All receptors derive from an adult with an advanced solid tumor such as melanoma, head and neck, liver or kidney cancer.

Within the sample, this clone is medium-sized. CDR3 DNA sequence: TGTGCCAGCAGCGTTGGGGTCGTGGAAGCGGGTTCACCCCTCCACTTT. This translates into CASSVGVVEAGSPLHF. This chain joins TRBV7-2 and TRBJ1-6; no clear D gene. Germline CDR1 SGHTA, CDR2 FQGNSA. V was cut by 5 bases and J by 9 bases, with 20 bases left in between. There are 16 residues in the CDR3.

The chain links TRBV11-2 to TRBJ1-4; D is possibly TRBD1 (5 bases). Trimming removed 0 bases at V and 11 bases at J, with 13 bases between. From germline, CDR1 is SGHAT and CDR2 FQNNGV. The CDR3 loop spans 14 amino acids. CDR3 residues: CASSLEALGEKLFF. The CDR3 region has the DNA TGTGCCAGCAGCTTAGAGGCGCTGGGGGAGAAACTGTTTTTT. Full variable domain (rest looked up from reference TRBV11-2 and TRBJ1-4): EAGVAQSPRYKIIEKRQSVAFWCNPISGHATLYWYQQILGQGPKLLIQFQNNGVVDDSQLPKDRFSAERLKGVDSTLKIQPAKLEDSAVYLCASSLEALGEKLFFGSGTQLSVL.

This clone showed up just once. This rearrangement joins TRBV11-2 to TRBJ1-2; 9 nucleotides align to TRBD1. This CDR3 contains 17 residues. The junction had 17 bases not matched to a gene; V was cut back by 4 bases and J by 8 bases. The germline CDR1 and CDR2 sequences are SGHAT and FQNNGV. Here the CDR3 DNA reads TGTGCCAGCAGCTCATACGGGGTACCGGACAGGGGAAACGGCTACACCTTC. Translation gives CASSSYGVPDRGNGYTF.

The chain has TRBV6-5 and TRBJ2-7, with 10 bases fitting TRBD1. CDR1 is MNHEY, CDR2 SVGAGI, per germline. The CDR3 has 16 amino acids. The V and J ends lost 1 base and 2 bases, in that order; junction bases with no gene match: 5. This CDR3 reads CASSYWGTGVAYEQYF. The CDR3 DNA reads TGTGCCAGCAGTTACTGGGGGACAGGGGTTGCCTACGAGCAGTACTTC.

The chain couples TRBV27 to TRBJ1-6; D ambiguous. The V and J ends lost 3 bases and 14 bases respectively, with 11 bases between them. This CDR3 spans 12 amino acids. The germline CDR1 and CDR2 sequences are MNHEY and SMNVEV (reference sequence). The CDR3 is CASSFISRALHF. The CDR3 DNA reads TGTGCCAGCAGTTTTATATCAAGGGCCCTCCACTTT.

The chain employs TRBV2 and TRBJ2-7, with D maybe TRBD1 (6 bases). Trimming stripped 4 bases from V and 5 bases from J, with 12 bases between. The CDR3 has 13 amino acids. Germline assignment: CDR1 SNHLY and CDR2 FYNNEI. The CDR3, as DNA: TGTGCCAGCAGTGGAGCAGGGGACCACGAGCAGTACTTC. It is translated as CASSGAGDHEQYF.

This clone was recorded once. This chain connects TRBV7-9 to TRBJ1-1; D is possibly TRBD1 (5 bases). The V gene's germline CDR1 is SEHNR and CDR2 FQNEAQ (reference sequence). V was pared by 3 bases and J by 3 bases, with 14 bases between. The CDR3 extends over 15 amino acids. The CDR3 region has the DNA TGTGCCAGCAGCTTTGGGGAGGGGCTGGACACTGAAGCTTTCTTT. This translates into CASSFGEGLDTEAFF.

The chain couples TRBV6-5 to TRBJ2-1; D gene uncertain. The CDR3 spans 13 residues. Trimming removed 3 bases at V and 10 bases at J, with 13 bases between. Looked up from germline, CDR1 is MNHEY and CDR2 is SVGAGI. The CDR3 DNA follows: TGTGCCAGCAGTTATCATATGAGGACCGAGCAGTTCTTC. Encoded protein: CASSYHMRTEQFF.

The V call is TRBV27, the J call TRBJ2-2; 8 positions agree with TRBD2. J was trimmed by 2 bases and V by 6 bases; bases with no gene match: 8. This CDR3 has 16 amino acids. Germline V gene lookup returns CDR1 MNHEY and CDR2 SMNVEV (reference sequence). CDR3 sequence: CASSPREGTNTGELFF. In DNA, the CDR3 is TGTGCCAGCAGCCCTCGGGAGGGAACTAACACCGGGGAGCTGTTTTTT.

As to this clone: The sample holds other DNA sequences that translate to the same CDR3. The J gene is TRBJ2-2, the V gene TRBV28, with 14 bases lining up with TRBD2. Germline V CDR1 and CDR2: MDHEN, SYDVKM. The CDR3 extends over 17 amino acids. The trim removed 5 bases at V and 5 bases at J, leaving 7 bases unmatched. The CDR3 spells CASSPTSGGARTGELFF. The CDR3 DNA is TGTGCCAGCAGTCCGACTAGCGGGGGGGCTCGGACCGGGGAGCTGTTTTTT.

The rearrangement uses TRBV4-1 and TRBJ2-7; maybe TRBD2 (5 bases). V lost 2 bases and J lost 0, with 11 bases in between. The CDR3 spans 15 residues. Germline V gene sequence: CDR1 MGHRA, CDR2 YSYEKL. The CDR3 here is CASSQSRGASYEQYF. Written as DNA, the CDR3 is TGCGCCAGCAGCCAATCCCGGGGAGCCTCCTACGAGCAGTACTTC.

The CDR3 loop is CASTRGPNTEAFF. CDR3 DNA sequence: TGTGCCAGCACCAGGGGACCGAACACTGAAGCTTTCTTT. This sequence joins TRBV28 and TRBJ1-1, with a weak D call TRBD1 (6 bases). The CDR3 sequence is 13 residues long. CDR1 and CDR2 from the germline V gene are MDHEN and SYDVKM. The V gene lost 7 bases and the J gene lost 1 base, with 10 bases spanning the gap.

V is TRBV15 and J is TRBJ1-4; D unclear. V gave up 0 bases and J gave up 5 bases, with 10 bases separating them. The CDR3 length is 15 residues. The germline CDR1 and CDR2 sequences are LNHNV and YYDKDF (reference sequence). CDR3 coding DNA: TGTGCCACCAGCAGAGAGACCAGGACGAATGAAAAACTGTTTTTT. As protein: CATSRETRTNEKLFF.

The V gene is TRBV10-1, the J gene TRBJ1-1; 11 bases map to TRBD1. Germline trimming cut 6 bases from V and 5 bases from J; bases unmatched to any gene: 11. The CDR3 loop spans 16 amino acids. Per germline, CDR1 WNHNN and CDR2 SYGVQD (reference sequence). The CDR3 loop reads CASRPGQGAMETEAFF. As DNA, the CDR3 is TGCGCCAGCAGACCCGGACAGGGGGCAATGGAAACTGAAGCTTTCTTT.

Only one count was recorded for this clone. The rearrangement joins TRBV30 to TRBJ1-2, with D uncertain. CDR1 GTSNPN and CDR2 SVGIG come from the germline V gene (reference sequence). The CDR3 contains 15 residues. With 2 bases removed from V and 2 bases from J, the gap between germline ends came to 15 bases. The CDR3 DNA sequence: TGTGCCTGGAGTCTGGCCGCGGCCGCAAACTATGGCTACACCTTC. Its protein product is CAWSLAAAANYGYTF.

V usage is TRBV9 and J usage is TRBJ1-1; a weak D match, TRBD1 (5 bases). Between the trimmed V and J ends, which lost 3 bases and 1 base, there was a span of 13 bases. From germline, CDR1 is SGDLS and CDR2 YYNGEE. The CDR3 runs 15 residues. CDR3 nucleotide sequence: TGTGCCAGCAGCGATGGAGGCAGGGAGAACACTGAAGCTTTCTTT. Translation gives CASSDGGRENTEAFF.

The genes are TRBV10-3 and TRBJ2-2, with D unresolved. The CDR3 is 16 amino acids. V dropped 6 bases and J dropped 1 base, with 15 bases sitting between them. From germline, CDR1 is ENHRY and CDR2 SYGVKD. Here the CDR3 reads CAIRVRAEQNTGELFF. Written as DNA, the CDR3 is TGTGCCATCAGAGTAAGAGCAGAACAGAACACCGGGGAGCTGTTTTTT.

The CDR3 reads CASTQGTSEQFF. CDR3 nucleotide sequence: TGTGCCAGCACGCAGGGGACCTCGGAGCAGTTCTTC. The chain links TRBV6-5 to TRBJ2-1, with D perhaps TRBD1 (6 bases). The CDR3 length is 12 residues. Germline CDR1 MNHEY, CDR2 SVGAGI. Trimming took 7 bases from V and 10 from J, leaving 14 bases between them.

The genes are TRBV10-1 and TRBJ2-7; D is possibly TRBD1 (6 bases). The germline V gene has CDR1 WNHNN and CDR2 SYGVQD (reference sequence). The CDR3 runs 14 residues. V was clipped by 3 bases and J by 4 bases, with 13 bases between them. CDR3 DNA: TGCGCCAGCAGTGACACAGGGAGAAATTACGAGCAGTACTTC. It translates to CASSDTGRNYEQYF.

This chain links TRBV4-1 with TRBJ2-1; 7 bases match TRBD2. Germline CDR1 is MGHRA and CDR2 is YSYEKL. V lost 1 base to trimming and J lost 10 bases; unmatched junction nucleotides: 7. The CDR3 covers 14 residues. CDR3 bases: TGCGCCAGCAGCCAAGTGGGAGGGGCAGGCGAGCAGTTCTTC. Translated, it gives CASSQVGGAGEQFF.

CDR3 coding DNA: TGTGCCAGCGGGCAACAGGGTGGCACTGGAAACACCATATATTTT. Its protein product is CASGQQGGTGNTIYF. The chain links TRBV6-5 to TRBJ1-3; a possible D gene is TRBD1 (6 bases). The CDR3 runs to 15 residues. Germline values: CDR1 MNHEY, CDR2 SVGAGI. Trimming cost V 8 bases and J 2 bases, with 16 bases left between them.

V and J are TRBV4-1 and TRBJ2-2; 7 bases are shared with TRBD2. CDR3 length: 15 amino acids. CDR1 and CDR2 from the germline V gene are MGHRA and YSYEKL. V shed 3 bases and J 6 bases; nucleotides not matched to a gene: 7. The CDR3 loop reads CASSHTGAGAGELFF. The CDR3, as DNA: TGCGCCAGCAGCCATACAGGCGCGGGGGCCGGGGAGCTGTTTTTT.

V and J are TRBV7-8 and TRBJ2-1; D may be TRBD1 (5 bases). CDR3 length: 14 residues. Trimming removed 2 bases from V and 4 bases from J, with 9 bases in between. CDR1 is SGHVS, CDR2 FQNEAQ, per germline. The chain's CDR3 is CASSLSQGYNEQFF. CDR3 nucleotides: TGTGCCAGCAGCTTAAGTCAGGGTTACAATGAGCAGTTCTTC.

The rearrangement uses TRBV5-8 and TRBJ1-5; no clear D gene. The CDR3 totals 13 residues. Germline lookup yields CDR1 SGHTS and CDR2 YDEGEE. V was trimmed by 5 bases and J by 4 bases, leaving 10 bases between them. CDR3 sequence: CASSPTGNQPQHF. The CDR3 DNA is TGTGCCAGCAGTCCGACGGGTAATCAGCCCCAGCATTTT.

J is TRBJ2-5 and V is TRBV5-1; D is unclear. CDR3 length equals 15 residues. Germline CDR1 reads SGHRS; CDR2 reads YFSETQ. Trimming pared 2 bases from V and 5 bases from J, leaving 16 bases between. For the CDR3, the DNA is TGCGCCAGCAGCTTCTTGGCGGTGGAACTGGAGACCCAGTACTTC. It yields the protein CASSFLAVELETQYF.